Below are 5 T cell receptor beta chains sequenced from a single sample in a study of T cell responses to AZD1222 COVID-19 vaccine. Only in-frame clones appear in the TCRdb table, and some are missing; sequencing was by immunoSEQ multiplex PCR. This sample has under 150,000 clones; 90% occur once, and the top ten carry 1.5% to 2%. The starting material was peripheral blood, obtained 28 days after the second AZD1222 dose. The source is an adult who received the AZD1222 COVID-19 vaccine.

CDR3 amino acids: CASNDQGFGGEAFF. For the CDR3, the DNA is TGTGCCAGCAACGACCAGGGTTTCGGGGGTGAAGCTTTCTTT. The J gene is TRBJ1-1, the V gene TRBV7-2; perhaps TRBD1 as D (5 bases). Germline CDR1 SGHTA, CDR2 FQGNSA. This CDR3 has 14 amino acids. The V end was cut by 7 bases, the J end by 7 bases, with 19 bases between.

Here the CDR3 reads CASSIETGGTSGYTF. The CDR3 DNA follows: TGCGCCAGCAGCATTGAGACAGGGGGTACGAGTGGCTACACCTTC. This chain uses TRBV5-1 with TRBJ1-2; 9 bases align to TRBD1. This CDR3 contains 15 residues. Germline V gene data show CDR1 as SGHRS and CDR2 as YFSETQ. Trimming cost V 4 bases and J 7 bases; bases outside gene matches: 11.

J is TRBJ1-1 and V is TRBV7-8; no firm D call. There are 14 residues in the CDR3. Per germline, CDR1 SGHVS and CDR2 FQNEAQ. Trimming removed 1 base from V and 1 base from J, with 7 bases in between. CDR3 region: CASSLGGTNTEAFF. In DNA form, the CDR3 reads TGTGCCAGCAGCTTAGGAGGAACGAACACTGAAGCTTTCTTT.

The rearrangement uses TRBV7-9 and TRBJ1-2; unclear D gene. This CDR3 contains 18 residues. Trimming left V 0 bases short and J 2 bases short, with 19 bases between. Germline-derived CDR1 and CDR2 are SEHNR and FQNEAQ (reference sequence). Here the CDR3 reads CASSLAMNPGPENYGYTF. The CDR3 nucleotides read TGTGCCAGCAGCTTAGCAATGAATCCGGGCCCGGAGAACTATGGCTACACCTTC.

This chain connects TRBV29-1 to TRBJ1-2, with a possible D match to TRBD1 (5 bases). CDR3 length: 13 amino acids. Trimming removed 3 bases from V and 0 bases from J, with 8 bases in between. From germline, CDR1 is SQVTM and CDR2 ANQGSEA. CDR3 sequence (DNA): TGCAGCGTTGAGAAGACAGCTAACTATGGCTACACCTTC. It yields the protein CSVEKTANYGYTF.